This T cell receptor beta chain was captured in a study of T cell changes during pregnancy in multiple sclerosis. V was cut by 1 base and J by 13 bases, with 16 bases left in between. The CDR3 covers 14 residues. The V gene's germline CDR1 is MNHNS and CDR2 SASEGT. TCRdb's table, derived via immunoSEQ multiplex PCR, lists solely in-frame clones and lacks some. The sample shows tens of thousands of clones, 80% to 90% of them seen only once. This chain uses TRBV6-1 with TRBJ1-4; a possible D gene is TRBD1 (6 bases). The receptor was isolated from a female donor with multiple sclerosis, enrolled in a pregnancy study. The starting material was CD4+ T cells from peripheral blood mononuclear cells, obtained in the first trimester of pregnancy. This CDR3 is CASSEDPGARGLFF. Here the CDR3 DNA reads TGTGCCAGCAGTGAAGACCCAGGGGCTCGGGGACTGTTTTTT.